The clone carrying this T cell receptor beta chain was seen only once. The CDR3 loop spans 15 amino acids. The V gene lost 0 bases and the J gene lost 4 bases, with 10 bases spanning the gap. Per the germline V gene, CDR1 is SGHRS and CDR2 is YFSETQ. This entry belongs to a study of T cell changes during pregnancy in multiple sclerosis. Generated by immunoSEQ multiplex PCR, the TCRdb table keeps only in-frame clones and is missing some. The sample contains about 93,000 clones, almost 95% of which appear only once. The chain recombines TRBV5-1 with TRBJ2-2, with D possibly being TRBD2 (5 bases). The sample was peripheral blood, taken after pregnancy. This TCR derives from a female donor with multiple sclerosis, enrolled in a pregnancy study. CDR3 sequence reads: CASSLEVGVTGELFF. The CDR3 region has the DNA TGCGCCAGCAGCTTGGAGGTCGGGGTCACCGGGGAGCTGTTTTTT.